The 15 T cell receptor beta chains below were found in one sample sequenced in a study of identical twins. TCRdb analysed the 5' RACE reads with MiXCR anew, one entry per CDR3 protein. Of about 890,000 distinct CDR3 sequences listed, about 12% are singletons. These same data were also listed under a study on yellow fever vaccine responses in identical twins.

Sequences were obtained from PBMCs. All receptors come from a woman between 18 and 29 years old in good health.

This clonotype was detected only a few times. The CDR3 spells CSARGDPYEQYF. As DNA, the CDR3 is TGCAGTGCCCGCGGGGACCCGTACGAGCAGTACTTC. V is TRBV20-1 and J is TRBJ2-7, with D perhaps matching TRBD2 (6 bases). V lost 6 bases and J 4 bases, leaving 13 bases between the germline ends. Germline assignment: CDR1 DFQATT and CDR2 SNEGSKA (reference sequence). CDR3 length: 12 residues.

This clonotype was seen more than once but under ten times. The chain combines TRBV4-1 with TRBJ2-3; the match to TRBD1 covers 9 bases. V was clipped by 4 bases and J by 3 bases; unmatched bases: 11. CDR3 length: 17 residues. In germline, CDR1 is MGHRA, CDR2 YSYEKL. The CDR3, as DNA: TGCGCCAGCAGCCGAATACAGGGGGCATTCGGAACAGATACGCAGTATTTT. Residues: CASSRIQGAFGTDTQYF.

This clonotype was counted between two and nine times. The genes are TRBV12-3 or TRBV12-4 and TRBJ2-5, with 7 bases that match TRBD2. V was pared by 5 bases and J by 2 bases, with 11 bases of the junction left unmatched. The CDR3 consists of 16 residues. In nucleotides, the CDR3 is TGTGCCAGCAGTACGGGACTAAGCGGGGAACAAGAGACCCAGTACTTC. It yields the protein CASSTGLSGEQETQYF.

This chain joins TRBV2 and TRBJ1-2; no clear D. The CDR3 extends over 13 amino acids. Germline V CDR1 and CDR2: SNHLY, FYNNEI. Trimming took off 4 bases at V and 0 bases at J, with 6 bases between the two ends. The CDR3 loop reads CASSAGANYGYTF. CDR3 bases: TGTGCCAGCAGTGCGGGCGCTAACTATGGCTACACCTTC.

The gene calls are TRBV27 and TRBJ2-1; D is unresolved. V dropped 4 bases and J dropped 5 bases, with 12 bases sitting between them. The CDR3 is 14 amino acids. Germline assignment: CDR1 MNHEY and CDR2 SMNVEV (reference sequence). CDR3 residues: CASSYRHGNNEQFF. Written as DNA, the CDR3 is TGTGCCAGCAGTTACCGGCATGGGAACAATGAGCAGTTCTTC.

The rearrangement uses TRBV10-3 and TRBJ2-1; 10 bases map to TRBD2. CDR1 and CDR2 from the germline V gene are ENHRY and SYGVKD. CDR3 size: 15 residues. J gave up 4 bases and V 6 bases, and 6 bases lay outside the gene matches. CDR3 bases: TGTGCCATCAGAGAGCTAGCGGGGGAGTACAATGAGCAGTTCTTC. Translating it yields CAIRELAGEYNEQFF.

In this sample, this clonotype turned up a few times. V is TRBV6-5 and J is TRBJ2-3, with D unresolved. Trimming pared 0 bases from V and 4 bases from J, leaving 8 bases between. Germline CDR1 MNHEY, CDR2 SVGAGI. The CDR3 is 14 residues long. The CDR3 sequence: CASSYSGRADTQYF. Here the CDR3 DNA reads TGTGCCAGCAGTTACTCTGGCCGGGCAGATACGCAGTATTTT.

The rearrangement uses TRBV27 and TRBJ2-7; possible D gene TRBD1, 5 bases. V lost 6 bases and J lost 4, with 19 bases in between. CDR1 is MNHEY, CDR2 SMNVEV, per germline (reference sequence). The CDR3 runs to 15 residues. Here the CDR3 reads CASSHTGAPGYEQYF. CDR3 sequence (DNA): TGTGCCAGCAGCCATACAGGTGCCCCCGGGTACGAGCAGTACTTC.

This sequence joins TRBV3-1 and TRBJ1-2; 9 bases align to TRBD1. V lost 3 bases, J lost 14 bases, and 10 bases stayed unmatched. CDR1 and CDR2 from the germline V gene are LGHDT and YNNKEL (reference sequence). CDR3 length equals 13 residues. The CDR3 protein is CASSHLGQGGGTF. DNA for the CDR3: TGTGCCAGCAGCCATTTGGGACAGGGTGGTGGGACCTTC.

This clonotype was counted many times. The chain uses TRBV12-3 or TRBV12-4 and TRBJ2-2, with D hard to call. CDR3 length: 14 amino acids. Trimming removed 5 bases from V and 5 bases from J, with 12 bases in between. Here the CDR3 DNA reads TGTGCCAGCAGTCCCTTTAGCCTGACCGGGGAGCTGTTTTTT. This sequence encodes CASSPFSLTGELFF.

This chain links TRBV7-9 with TRBJ2-1, with TRBD2 identical over 7 bases. Trimming took 4 bases from V and 8 from J; bases not matched to a gene: 11. Germline V gives CDR1 SEHNR, CDR2 FQNEAQ (reference sequence). The length of the CDR3 is 15 residues. This CDR3 is CASSYWDLSGDEQFF. In DNA form, the CDR3 reads TGTGCCAGCAGCTATTGGGACCTAAGCGGGGATGAGCAGTTCTTC.

This clonotype was recorded a few times. The chain has TRBV18 and TRBJ2-1; TRBD1 matches at 8 bases. Per germline, CDR1 KGHSH and CDR2 LQKENI. The CDR3 has 15 residues. V lost 3 bases, J lost 6 bases, and 7 bases stayed unmatched. Here the CDR3 reads CASSPGQGRRNEQFF. The CDR3 DNA follows: TGTGCCAGCTCACCTGGACAGGGAAGGCGCAATGAGCAGTTCTTC.

This clonotype has more than one count but fewer than ten. V gene TRBV29-1 combines with J gene TRBJ2-3; D remains unclear. This CDR3 region has 17 residues. Germline V gene lookup returns CDR1 SQVTM and CDR2 ANQGSEA. The V end lost 1 base, the J end lost 1 base, and 18 bases lay between the germline ends. CDR3 DNA sequence: TGCAGCGTTGAAGCTCTAAGGACGCCCTTCGGCACAGATACGCAGTATTTT. Translated, it gives CSVEALRTPFGTDTQYF.

This clonotype was detected a few times. The rearrangement joins TRBV12-3 or TRBV12-4 to TRBJ2-5; either TRBD1 or TRBD2 may supply D (5 bases each). This CDR3 region has 12 residues. The V gene lost 4 bases and the J gene lost 4 bases, with 7 bases spanning the gap. The CDR3 coding sequence is TGTGCCAGCAGTTGGGGGACAGAGACCCAGTACTTC. This gives the protein CASSWGTETQYF.

The chain uses TRBV10-3 and TRBJ2-5; 7 nucleotides match TRBD2. The germline V gene encodes CDR1 ENHRY and CDR2 SYGVKD. CDR3 length equals 13 residues. V lost 8 bases and J lost 5; bases outside the gene matches: 8. The CDR3: CAIRAGVGETQYF. The CDR3, as DNA: TGTGCCATCCGGGCGGGAGTCGGGGAGACCCAGTACTTC.